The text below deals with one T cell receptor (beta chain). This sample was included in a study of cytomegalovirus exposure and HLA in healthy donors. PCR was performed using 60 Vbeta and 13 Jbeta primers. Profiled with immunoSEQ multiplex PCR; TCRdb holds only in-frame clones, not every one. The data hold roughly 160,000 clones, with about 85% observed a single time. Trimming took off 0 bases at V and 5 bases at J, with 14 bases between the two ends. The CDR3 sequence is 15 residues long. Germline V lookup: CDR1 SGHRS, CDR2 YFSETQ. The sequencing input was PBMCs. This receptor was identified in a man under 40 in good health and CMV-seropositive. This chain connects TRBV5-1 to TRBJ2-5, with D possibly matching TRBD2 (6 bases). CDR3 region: CASSLAGGGFETQYF. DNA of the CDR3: TGCGCCAGCAGCTTGGCTGGGGGAGGTTTCGAGACCCAGTACTTC.